Listed below are T cell receptor beta chains from one sample, sequenced in a study of response to subunit inactivated influenza vaccine. TCRdb passed the RT-PCR reads through MiXCR, listing each CDR3 protein once. The repertoire includes 250,000 to 350,000 distinct CDR3 sequences, about 20% of them detected once, and about 9.4% sits in the top ten. The material sequenced was PBMCs from blood, taken about 20 months after vaccination. The receptors stem from a man aged 50 to 69 who received an inactivated influenza vaccine. CDR3s include the opening cysteine and the closing phenylalanine or tryptophan. The order of the fields is D gene, J gene, CDR3 length, clone size, V gene, CDR3 protein, CDR3 DNA. The D gene is left open where the match is weak. Expanded clones get a size class; other rows say once, few or many, or leave the size out.

TRBD1	TRBJ1-3	16	few	TRBV4-3	CASSQDWADRVNTIYF	TGCGCCAGCAGCCAAGATTGGGCCGACAGGGTTAACACCATATATTTT
-	TRBJ2-7	13	few	TRBV7-9	CASSLTGIYEQYF	TGTGCCAGCAGCTTAACAGGGATCTACGAGCAGTACTTC
-	TRBJ1-1	14	few	TRBV5-1	CASSLDSHPTEAFF	TGCGCCAGCAGCTTGGACAGCCACCCCACTGAAGCTTTCTTT
TRBD1	TRBJ1-2	16	once	TRBV30	CAWSRGEVSRVYGYTF	TGTGCCTGGAGCAGGGGGGAGGTATCGCGGGTCTATGGCTACACCTTC
-	TRBJ1-2	14	-	TRBV7-9	CASSPNVGLYGYTF	TGTGCCAGCAGCCCAAACGTAGGTCTTTATGGCTACACCTTC
-	TRBJ2-7	12	-	TRBV7-2	CASSLMVYEQYF	TGTGCCAGCAGCTTAATGGTTTACGAGCAGTACTTC
TRBD2	TRBJ2-3	15	-	TRBV4-2	CASSQGGRGIDTQYF	TGTGCCAGCAGCCAAGGCGGGAGAGGAATAGATACGCAGTATTTT
TRBD1	TRBJ1-3	16	few	TRBV6-5	CASKLGRGLDGNTIYF	TGTGCCAGCAAGTTGGGCAGGGGGCTTGACGGAAACACCATATATTTT
TRBD1	TRBJ2-4	16	many	TRBV6-1	CASSPEVGTGKNIQYF	TGTGCCAGCAGTCCTGAGGTGGGGACAGGGAAAAACATTCAGTACTTC
TRBD2	TRBJ2-2	15	many	TRBV13	CASSSRTRRTGELFF	TGTGCCAGCAGCTCCAGGACTAGACGCACCGGGGAGCTGTTTTTT
TRBD1	TRBJ2-7	14	-	TRBV24-1	CATSDRRDSYEQYF	TGTGCCACCAGTGACCGACGGGACAGCTACGAGCAGTACTTC
-	TRBJ1-2	11	few	TRBV5-6	CASGFGSGYTF	TGTGCCAGCGGCTTTGGGTCTGGCTACACCTTC
-	TRBJ1-1	14	-	TRBV6-5	CASSYDGQNTEAFF	TGTGCCAGCAGTTATGACGGCCAGAACACTGAAGCTTTCTTT
TRBD1	TRBJ1-1	15	few	TRBV20-1	CSAKKGAGPYTEAFF	TGCAGTGCTAAGAAGGGGGCAGGGCCCTACACTGAAGCTTTCTTT